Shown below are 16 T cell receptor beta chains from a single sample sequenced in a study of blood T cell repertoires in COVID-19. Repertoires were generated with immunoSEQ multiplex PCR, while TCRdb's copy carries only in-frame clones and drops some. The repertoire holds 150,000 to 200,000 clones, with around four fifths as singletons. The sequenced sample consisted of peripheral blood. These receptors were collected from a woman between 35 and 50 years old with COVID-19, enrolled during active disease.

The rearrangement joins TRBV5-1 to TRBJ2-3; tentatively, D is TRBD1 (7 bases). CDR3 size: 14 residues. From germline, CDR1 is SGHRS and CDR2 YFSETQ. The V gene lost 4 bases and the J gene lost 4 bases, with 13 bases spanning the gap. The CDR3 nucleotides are TGCGCCAGCAGCCCCGGAGGGGGCCCAGATACGCAGTATTTT. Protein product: CASSPGGGPDTQYF.

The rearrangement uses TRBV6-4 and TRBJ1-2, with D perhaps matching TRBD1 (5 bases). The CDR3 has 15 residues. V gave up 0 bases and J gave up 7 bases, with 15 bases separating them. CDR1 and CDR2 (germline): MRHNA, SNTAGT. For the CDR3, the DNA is TGTGCCAGCAGTGACTCTGGGCTCAGGGTCCGTGGCTACACCTTC. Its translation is CASSDSGLRVRGYTF.

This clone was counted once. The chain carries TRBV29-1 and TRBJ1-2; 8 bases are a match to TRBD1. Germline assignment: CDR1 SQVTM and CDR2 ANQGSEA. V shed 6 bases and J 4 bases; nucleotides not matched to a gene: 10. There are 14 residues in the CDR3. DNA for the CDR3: TGCAGCGTGGAGGACAGGGTCAGTGGCTATGGCTACACCTTC. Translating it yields CSVEDRVSGYGYTF.

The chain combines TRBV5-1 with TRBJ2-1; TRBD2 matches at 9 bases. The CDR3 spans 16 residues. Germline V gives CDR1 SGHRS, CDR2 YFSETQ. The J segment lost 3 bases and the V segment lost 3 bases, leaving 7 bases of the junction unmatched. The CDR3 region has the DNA TGCGCCAGCAGCTCCTACCCAGCGGGGGGCTACAATGAGCAGTTCTTC. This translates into CASSSYPAGGYNEQFF.

CDR3 sequence: CSVEGPTTGGRSSTDTQYF. The CDR3 bases are TGCAGCGTTGAAGGTCCAACTACCGGGGGGCGTTCTAGCACAGATACGCAGTATTTT. This chain connects TRBV29-1 to TRBJ2-3; D may be TRBD2 (7 bases). V was pared by 1 base and J by 0 bases, with 23 bases between. The length of the CDR3 is 19 residues. In germline, CDR1 is SQVTM, CDR2 ANQGSEA.

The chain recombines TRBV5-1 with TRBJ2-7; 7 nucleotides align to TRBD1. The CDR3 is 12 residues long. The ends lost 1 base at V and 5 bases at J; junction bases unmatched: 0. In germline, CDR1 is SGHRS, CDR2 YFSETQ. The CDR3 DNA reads TGCGCCAGCAGCTTGACAGGGGACGAGCAGTACTTC. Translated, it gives CASSLTGDEQYF.

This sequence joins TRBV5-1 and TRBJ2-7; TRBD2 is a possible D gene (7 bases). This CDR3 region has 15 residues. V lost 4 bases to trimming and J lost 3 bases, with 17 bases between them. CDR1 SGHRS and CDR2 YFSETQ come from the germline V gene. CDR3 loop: CASSPEGGAHYEQYF. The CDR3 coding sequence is TGCGCCAGCAGCCCAGAGGGGGGGGCGCACTACGAGCAGTACTTC.

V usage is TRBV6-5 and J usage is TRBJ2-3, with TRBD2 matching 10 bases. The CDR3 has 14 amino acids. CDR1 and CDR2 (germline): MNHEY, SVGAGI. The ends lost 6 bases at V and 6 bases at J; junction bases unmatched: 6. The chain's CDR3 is CASRLSGGADTQYF. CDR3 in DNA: TGTGCCAGCAGGTTGAGCGGGGGGGCGGATACGCAGTATTTT.

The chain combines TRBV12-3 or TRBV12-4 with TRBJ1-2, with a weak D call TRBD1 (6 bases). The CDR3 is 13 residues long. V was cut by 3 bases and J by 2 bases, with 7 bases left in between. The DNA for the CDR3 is TGTGCCAGCAGTTTTGACAGGAACTATGGCTACACCTTC. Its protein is CASSFDRNYGYTF.

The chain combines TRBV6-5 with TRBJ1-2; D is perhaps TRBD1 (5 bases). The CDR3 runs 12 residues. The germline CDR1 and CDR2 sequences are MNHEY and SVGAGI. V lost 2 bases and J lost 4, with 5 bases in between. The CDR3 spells CASSYGAYGYTF. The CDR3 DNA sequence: TGTGCCAGCAGTTACGGGGCCTATGGCTACACCTTC.

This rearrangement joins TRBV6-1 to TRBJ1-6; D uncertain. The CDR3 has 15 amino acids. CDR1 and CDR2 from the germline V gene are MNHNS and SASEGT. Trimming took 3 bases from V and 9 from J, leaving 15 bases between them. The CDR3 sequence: CASSESSGISSPLHF. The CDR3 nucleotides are TGTGCCAGCAGTGAGTCTTCGGGGATTTCTTCACCCCTCCACTTT.

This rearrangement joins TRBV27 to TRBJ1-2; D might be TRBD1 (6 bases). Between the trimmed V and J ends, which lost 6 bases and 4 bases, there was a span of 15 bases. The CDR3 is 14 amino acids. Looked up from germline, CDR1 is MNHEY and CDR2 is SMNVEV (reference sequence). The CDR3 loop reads CASRGGGSPYGYTF. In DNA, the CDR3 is TGTGCCAGCAGGGGAGGGGGGAGCCCCTATGGCTACACCTTC.

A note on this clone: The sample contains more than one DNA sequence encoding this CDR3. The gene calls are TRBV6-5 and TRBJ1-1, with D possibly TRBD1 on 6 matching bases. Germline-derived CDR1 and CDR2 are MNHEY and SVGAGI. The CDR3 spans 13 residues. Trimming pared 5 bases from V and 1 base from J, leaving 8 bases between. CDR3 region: CASSPQGNTEAFF. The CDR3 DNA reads TGTGCCAGCAGTCCACAGGGGAACACTGAAGCTTTCTTT.

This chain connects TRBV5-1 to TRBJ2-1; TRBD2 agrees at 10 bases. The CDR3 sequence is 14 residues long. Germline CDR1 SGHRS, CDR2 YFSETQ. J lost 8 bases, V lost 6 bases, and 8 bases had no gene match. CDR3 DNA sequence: TGCGCCAGCAAAAGCGGGGGGGCTTTTCATGAGCAGTTCTTC. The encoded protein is CASKSGGAFHEQFF. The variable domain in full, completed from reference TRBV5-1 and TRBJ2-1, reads KAGVTQTPRYLIKTRGQQVTLSCSPISGHRSVSWYQQTPGQGLQFLFEYFSETQRNKGNFPGRFSGRQFSNSRSEMNVSTLELGDSALYLCASKSGGAFHEQFFGPGTRLTVL.

CDR3 loop: CASSVDWYSNQPQHF. The CDR3 DNA reads as TGTGCCAGCAGCGTCGACTGGTATAGCAATCAGCCCCAGCATTTT. This chain links TRBV27 with TRBJ1-5; D remains unclear. This CDR3 region has 15 residues. Germline lookup yields CDR1 MNHEY and CDR2 SMNVEV (reference sequence). With 6 bases removed from V and 0 bases from J, the gap between germline ends came to 12 bases.

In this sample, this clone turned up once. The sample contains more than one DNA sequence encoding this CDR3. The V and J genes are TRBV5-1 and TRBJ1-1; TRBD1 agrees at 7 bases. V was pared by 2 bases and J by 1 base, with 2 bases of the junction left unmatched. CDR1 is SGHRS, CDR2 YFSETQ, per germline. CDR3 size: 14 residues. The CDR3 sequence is CASSLQGQNTEAFF. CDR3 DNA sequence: TGCGCCAGCAGCTTACAGGGGCAGAACACTGAAGCTTTCTTT.